Only a few counts were recorded for the clone carrying this T cell receptor (beta chain). This entry comes from a study of blood T cell repertoires in COVID-19. Study-wide background: From the United States, Italy and Spain came samples of acute and convalescent COVID-19. In each case, the material was cDNA or gDNA derived from T cells, B-cell-depleted T cells, or PBMCs.

The assay was immunoSEQ multiplex PCR, and TCRdb's table has in-frame clones only and misses some. The data hold some 150,000 clones, with 70% to 90% observed a single time. The V end was cut by 4 bases, the J end by 6 bases, with 18 bases between. CDR1 and CDR2 from the germline V gene are GTSNPN and SVGIG (reference sequence). CDR3 length: 15 residues. The specimen sequenced was peripheral blood. The source is a woman between 50 and 59 years old with acute or convalescent COVID-19. V gene TRBV30 combines with J gene TRBJ2-2; TRBD2 might be the D (5 bases). The CDR3 here is CAWTRGKAGAGELFF. DNA of the CDR3: TGTGCCTGGACCCGGGGTAAAGCTGGGGCCGGGGAGCTGTTTTTT.